These 20 T cell receptor beta chains were sequenced from one sample in a study of OX40 agonist ivuxolimab in advanced cancers. Assay: immunoSEQ multiplex PCR; the TCRdb copy retains only in-frame clones and omits some. In the table there are 70,000 to 90,000 clones, 70% to 90% of which are singletons. The specimen comprised CD4+ or CD8+ T cells sorted from blood, sampled in a trial of the OX40 agonist ivuxolimab. Source of these receptors: an adult with an advanced solid tumor such as melanoma, head and neck, liver or kidney cancer.

CDR3 residues: CASSALQGAQGYTF. CDR3 nucleotide sequence: TGTGCCAGCAGTGCGCTACAGGGGGCTCAGGGCTACACCTTC. The chain combines TRBV6-1 with TRBJ1-2; the match to TRBD1 covers 9 bases. The length of the CDR3 is 14 residues. Germline V gene sequence: CDR1 MNHNS, CDR2 SASEGT. The V gene end was trimmed by 4 bases and the J gene end by 8 bases; junction bases not matched to a gene: 8.

This chain connects TRBV28 to TRBJ1-2; 7 nucleotides line up with TRBD1. The CDR3 contains 14 residues. The J segment lost 8 bases and the V segment lost 5 bases, leaving 11 bases of the junction unmatched. Germline CDR1 MDHEN, CDR2 SYDVKM. This chain's CDR3 is CASSAPDRPLGYTF. In nucleotides, the CDR3 is TGTGCCAGCAGTGCCCCGGACAGGCCGCTAGGCTACACCTTC.

The V gene is TRBV7-6, the J gene TRBJ2-4; TRBD2 aligns across 10 bases. Trimming cost V 5 bases and J 6 bases; bases outside gene matches: 7. Germline V lookup: CDR1 SGHVS, CDR2 FNYEAQ. The CDR3 consists of 15 residues. CDR3 sequence: CASSPSGSRGNIQYF. Here the CDR3 DNA reads TGTGCCAGCAGCCCTAGCGGGAGTAGGGGAAACATTCAGTACTTC.

This chain connects TRBV14 to TRBJ1-5; 9 bases are a match to TRBD1. Germline CDR1 SGHDN, CDR2 FVKESK. V shed 3 bases, J shed 3 bases, and the junction held 3 bases outside the gene matches. The CDR3 consists of 15 residues. CDR3 protein: CASSQGTGPNQPQHF. The CDR3 DNA is TGTGCCAGCAGCCAGGGGACAGGGCCCAATCAGCCCCAGCATTTT.

This clone has only one observation. The V and J genes are TRBV19 and TRBJ2-5; 11 nucleotides line up with TRBD1. CDR1 is LNHDA, CDR2 SQIVND, per germline (reference sequence). The ends lost 7 bases at V and 4 bases at J; junction bases unmatched: 8. This CDR3 spans 15 amino acids. Here the CDR3 DNA reads TGTGCCAGTATTAGGACAGGGGGCGTCGGAGAGACCCAGTACTTC. Translating gives CASIRTGGVGETQYF.

The CDR3 region is CASSLGGWGNQPQHF. DNA for the CDR3: TGTGCCAGCAGCTTAGGGGGCTGGGGCAATCAGCCCCAGCATTTT. The chain couples TRBV7-2 to TRBJ1-5; the D gene is possibly TRBD1 (5 bases). V gave up 1 base and J gave up 2 bases, with 9 bases separating them. CDR1 is SGHTA, CDR2 FQGNSA, per germline. This CDR3 contains 15 residues.

The chain recombines TRBV4-2 with TRBJ2-3, with 7 bases that match TRBD1. The CDR3 has 15 residues. Per the germline V gene, CDR1 is LGHNA and CDR2 is YNFKEQ. After removal of 1 base from V and 4 bases from J, the junction contained 5 bases not matched to a gene. CDR3 bases: TGTGCCAGCAGCCAAGGGGACAGTTTTCCAGATACGCAGTATTTT. As protein: CASSQGDSFPDTQYF.

The V call is TRBV30, the J call TRBJ1-5; 10 bases map to TRBD1. The CDR3 contains 15 residues. Trimming took 3 bases from V and 4 from J; bases not matched to a gene: 6. The germline V gene encodes CDR1 GTSNPN and CDR2 SVGIG (reference sequence). Here the CDR3 reads CAWSGGGQGNQPQHF. The CDR3 DNA reads as TGTGCCTGGAGCGGGGGGGGACAGGGGAATCAGCCCCAGCATTTT.

This chain connects TRBV29-1 to TRBJ2-1; 15 bases map to TRBD2. The V gene's germline CDR1 is SQVTM and CDR2 ANQGSEA. The V segment lost 6 bases and the J segment 3 bases; nucleotides outside the gene matches: 15. The CDR3 has 19 residues. CDR3 bases: TGCAGCGTCACACAGACGGGACTAGCGGGAGGAAAGGGCTACAATGAGCAGTTCTTC. Protein product: CSVTQTGLAGGKGYNEQFF.

This clone is a singleton in its sample. The gene calls are TRBV6-4 and TRBJ1-1; D perhaps matches TRBD1 (5 bases). Trimming cost V 6 bases and J 1 base, with 15 bases left between them. The CDR3 has 15 residues. Looked up from germline, CDR1 is MRHNA and CDR2 is SNTAGT. In DNA form, the CDR3 reads TGTGCCAGCAGGCCCTCGGGGACTTCGAACACTGAAGCTTTCTTT. It specifies CASRPSGTSNTEAFF.

This chain joins TRBV29-1 and TRBJ1-2, with 7 bases identical to TRBD1. The CDR3 runs 13 residues. From germline, CDR1 is SQVTM and CDR2 ANQGSEA. Trimming removed 4 bases from V and 5 bases from J; junction bases left unmatched: 7. Here the CDR3 reads CSVGSTGKYGYTF. CDR3 nucleotides: TGCAGCGTTGGCTCGACAGGGAAGTATGGCTACACCTTC.

The chain couples TRBV6-1 to TRBJ2-7, with 7 nucleotides matching TRBD2. CDR3 length: 15 amino acids. The ends lost 0 bases at V and 6 bases at J; junction bases unmatched: 8. The germline V gene has CDR1 MNHNS and CDR2 SASEGT. CDR3 sequence (DNA): TGTGCCAGCAGTGAAGCGTCGGCGGGAGTTGGCGAGCAGTACTTC. This sequence encodes CASSEASAGVGEQYF.

V and J are TRBV11-2 and TRBJ2-5; either TRBD1 or TRBD2 may fit D (5 bases each). V lost 2 bases, J lost 5 bases, and 12 bases lay in between. The CDR3 extends over 14 amino acids. Germline-derived CDR1 and CDR2 are SGHAT and FQNNGV. The CDR3: CASSLTGTWETQYF. The DNA of the CDR3 is TGTGCCAGCAGCTTAACCGGGACCTGGGAGACCCAGTACTTC.

This clone has only a few counts. This chain connects TRBV7-2 to TRBJ2-1; possible D gene TRBD1, 6 bases. From germline, CDR1 is SGHTA and CDR2 FQGNSA. Trimming left V 5 bases short and J 10 bases short, with 18 bases between. CDR3 length: 14 amino acids. The CDR3 reads CASSLPPQGGEQFF. As DNA, the CDR3 is TGTGCCAGCAGCCTACCACCACAGGGTGGAGAGCAGTTCTTC.

The rearrangement uses TRBV6-5 and TRBJ2-7; 14 bases fit TRBD2. The CDR3 consists of 15 residues. V shed 6 bases and J 6 bases; nucleotides not matched to a gene: 7. Per germline, CDR1 MNHEY and CDR2 SVGAGI. Here the CDR3 DNA reads TGTGCCAGCAGGCGAGGACTAGCGGGAGGAGGCGAGCAGTACTTC. Amino acid sequence: CASRRGLAGGGEQYF.

The V call is TRBV18, the J call TRBJ1-1, with D hard to call. Germline CDR1 reads KGHSH; CDR2 reads LQKENI. This CDR3 spans 14 amino acids. V shed 5 bases and J shed 1 base, with 11 bases lying between them. CDR3 DNA sequence: TGTGCCAGCTCAGGCCAGGTTACGAACACTGAAGCTTTCTTT. Its translation: CASSGQVTNTEAFF.

The genes are TRBV2 and TRBJ2-3; 7 nucleotides match TRBD2. The CDR3 contains 14 residues. Germline assignment: CDR1 SNHLY and CDR2 FYNNEI. V gave up 8 bases and J gave up 2 bases; unmatched junction bases: 7. Written as DNA, the CDR3 is TGTGCCAGCGGGCGGGGACTACCCACAGATACGCAGTATTTT. It codes for CASGRGLPTDTQYF.

This rearrangement joins TRBV6-1 to TRBJ2-7; 8 nucleotides line up with TRBD1. CDR1 and CDR2 (germline): MNHNS, SASEGT. V was pared by 4 bases and J by 4 bases, with 9 bases of the junction left unmatched. The CDR3 is made up of 15 amino acids. Here the CDR3 DNA reads TGTGCCAGCAGTGCGCTGGACAGGGCCGTTTACGAGCAGTACTTC. Its protein is CASSALDRAVYEQYF.

This chain uses TRBV7-8 with TRBJ1-2; TRBD1 might be the D (5 bases). Germline CDR1 is SGHVS and CDR2 is FQNEAQ. The CDR3 has 18 amino acids. The V and J ends lost 3 bases and 0 bases respectively, with 20 bases between them. This CDR3 is CASSFGQGPTQANYGYTF. As DNA, the CDR3 is TGTGCCAGCAGCTTCGGGCAGGGCCCGACCCAGGCTAACTATGGCTACACCTTC.

The V gene is TRBV7-9, the J gene TRBJ1-1; D is undetermined. The germline V gene has CDR1 SEHNR and CDR2 FQNEAQ (reference sequence). Trimming shortened V by 2 bases and J by 5 bases, and 12 bases separated the two germline ends. The CDR3 covers 14 residues. CDR3 residues: CASSLMDPRTEAFF. In nucleotides, the CDR3 is TGTGCCAGCAGCTTAATGGACCCTAGAACTGAAGCTTTCTTT. Complete variable domain (other parts from reference TRBV7-9 and TRBJ1-1): DTGVSQNPRHKITKRGQNVTFRCDPISEHNRLYWYRQTLGQGPEFLTYFQNEAQLEKSRLLSDRFSAERPKGSFSTLEIQRTEQGDSAMYLCASSLMDPRTEAFFGQGTRLTVV.